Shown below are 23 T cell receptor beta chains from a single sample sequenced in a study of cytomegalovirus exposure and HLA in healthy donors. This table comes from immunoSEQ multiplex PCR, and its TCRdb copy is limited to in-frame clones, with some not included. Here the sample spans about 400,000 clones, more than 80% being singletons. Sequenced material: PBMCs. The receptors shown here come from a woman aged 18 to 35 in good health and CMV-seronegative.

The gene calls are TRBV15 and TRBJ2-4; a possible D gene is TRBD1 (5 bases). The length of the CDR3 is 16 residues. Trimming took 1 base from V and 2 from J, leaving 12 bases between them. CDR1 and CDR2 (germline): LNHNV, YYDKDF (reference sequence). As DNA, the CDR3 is TGTGCCACCAGCAGAGTAGGGGCGGCACCCAAAAACATTCAGTACTTC. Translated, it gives CATSRVGAAPKNIQYF.

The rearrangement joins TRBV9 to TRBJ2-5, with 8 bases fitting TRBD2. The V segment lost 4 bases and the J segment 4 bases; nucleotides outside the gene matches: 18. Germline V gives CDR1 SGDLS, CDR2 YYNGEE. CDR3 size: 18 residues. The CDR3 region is CASSPGLASVLPRETQYF. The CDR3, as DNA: TGTGCCAGCAGCCCCGGACTAGCCAGTGTTCTCCCCCGAGAGACCCAGTACTTC.

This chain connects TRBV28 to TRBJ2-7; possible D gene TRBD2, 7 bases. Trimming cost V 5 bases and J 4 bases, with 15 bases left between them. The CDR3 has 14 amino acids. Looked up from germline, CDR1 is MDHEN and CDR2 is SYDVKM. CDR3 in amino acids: CASSLIQGGYEQYF. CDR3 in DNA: TGTGCCAGCAGTCTAATACAGGGAGGGTACGAGCAGTACTTC. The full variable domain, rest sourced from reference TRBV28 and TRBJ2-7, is DVKVTQSSRYLVKRTGEKVFLECVQDMDHENMFWYRQDPGLGLRLIYFSYDVKMKEKGDIPEGYSVSREKKERFSLILESASTNQTSMYLCASSLIQGGYEQYFGPGTRLTVT.

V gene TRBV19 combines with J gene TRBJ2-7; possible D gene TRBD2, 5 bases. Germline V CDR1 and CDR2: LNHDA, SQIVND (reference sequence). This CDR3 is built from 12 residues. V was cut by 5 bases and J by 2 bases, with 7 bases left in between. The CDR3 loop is CASSLGTYEQYF. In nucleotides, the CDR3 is TGTGCCAGTAGTCTCGGGACCTACGAGCAGTACTTC. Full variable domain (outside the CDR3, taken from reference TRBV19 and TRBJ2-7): DGGITQSPKYLFRKEGQNVTLSCEQNLNHDAMYWYRQDPGQGLRLIYYSQIVNDFQKGDIAEGYSVSREKKESFPLTVTSAQKNPTAFYLCASSLGTYEQYFGPGTRLTVT.

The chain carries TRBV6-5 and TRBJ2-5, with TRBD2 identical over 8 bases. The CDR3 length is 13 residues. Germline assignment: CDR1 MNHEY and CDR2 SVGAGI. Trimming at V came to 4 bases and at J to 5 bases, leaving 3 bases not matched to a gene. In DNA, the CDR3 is TGTGCCAGCAGTTCCGGGGGGGCGGAGACCCAGTACTTC. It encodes CASSSGGAETQYF.

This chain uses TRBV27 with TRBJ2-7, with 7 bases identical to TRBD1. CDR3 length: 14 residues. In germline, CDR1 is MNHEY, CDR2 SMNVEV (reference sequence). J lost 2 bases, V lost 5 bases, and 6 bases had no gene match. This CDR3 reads CASSTRGGTYEQYF. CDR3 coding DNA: TGTGCCAGCAGTACCCGAGGGGGCACCTACGAGCAGTACTTC.

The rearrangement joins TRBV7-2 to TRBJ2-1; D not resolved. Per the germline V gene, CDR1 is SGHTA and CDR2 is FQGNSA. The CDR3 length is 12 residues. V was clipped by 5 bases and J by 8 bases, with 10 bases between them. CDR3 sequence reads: CASSTTSHEQFF. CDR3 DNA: TGTGCCAGCAGCACAACAAGTCATGAGCAGTTCTTC.

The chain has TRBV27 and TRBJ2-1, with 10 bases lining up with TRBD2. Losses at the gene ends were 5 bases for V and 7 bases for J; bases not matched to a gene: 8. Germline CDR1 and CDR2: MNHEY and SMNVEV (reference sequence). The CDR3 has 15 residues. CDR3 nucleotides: TGTGCCAGCAGTGAACCGGGACTAGCGATAAATGAGCAGTTCTTC. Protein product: CASSEPGLAINEQFF.

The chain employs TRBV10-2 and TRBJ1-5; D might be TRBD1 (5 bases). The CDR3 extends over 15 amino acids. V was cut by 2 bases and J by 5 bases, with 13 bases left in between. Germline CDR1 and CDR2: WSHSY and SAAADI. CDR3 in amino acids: CASSEMGGVDQPQHF. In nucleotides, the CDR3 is TGCGCCAGCAGTGAGATGGGAGGGGTAGATCAGCCCCAGCATTTT.

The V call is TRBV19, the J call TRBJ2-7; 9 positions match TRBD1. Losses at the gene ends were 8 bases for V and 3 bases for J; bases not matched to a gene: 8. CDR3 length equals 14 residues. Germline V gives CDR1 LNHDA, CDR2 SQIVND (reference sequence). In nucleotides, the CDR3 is TGTGCCAGTCTCATCGGGACAGGGTGCTACGAGCAGTACTTC. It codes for CASLIGTGCYEQYF.

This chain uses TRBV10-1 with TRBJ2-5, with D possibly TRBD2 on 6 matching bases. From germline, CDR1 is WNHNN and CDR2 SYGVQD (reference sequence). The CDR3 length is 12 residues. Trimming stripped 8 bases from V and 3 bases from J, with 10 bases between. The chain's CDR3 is CASGGGEETQYF. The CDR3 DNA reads TGCGCCAGCGGCGGAGGGGAAGAGACCCAGTACTTC.

CDR3 residues: CASSEEPQTYNEQFF. The CDR3 DNA sequence: TGTGCCAGCAGTGAAGAACCCCAGACCTACAATGAGCAGTTCTTC. This chain joins TRBV6-1 and TRBJ2-1; D uncertain. Germline CDR1 and CDR2: MNHNS and SASEGT. CDR3 length equals 15 residues. V was trimmed by 1 base and J by 2 bases, leaving 9 bases between them.

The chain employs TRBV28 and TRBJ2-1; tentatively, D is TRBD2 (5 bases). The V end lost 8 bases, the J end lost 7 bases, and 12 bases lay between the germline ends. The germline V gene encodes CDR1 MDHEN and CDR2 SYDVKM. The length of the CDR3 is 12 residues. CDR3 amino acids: CASQSSGNEQFF. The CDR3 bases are TGTGCCAGCCAAAGCTCGGGGAATGAGCAGTTCTTC.

The CDR3 sequence is CASRMNGGGSSYEQYF. The CDR3 bases are TGTGCCAGTAGGATGAACGGGGGGGGAAGCTCCTACGAGCAGTACTTC. The chain combines TRBV19 with TRBJ2-7, with 8 bases fitting TRBD2. Germline CDR1 LNHDA, CDR2 SQIVND (reference sequence). The CDR3 sequence is 16 residues long. J gave up 0 bases and V 6 bases, and 10 bases lay outside the gene matches.

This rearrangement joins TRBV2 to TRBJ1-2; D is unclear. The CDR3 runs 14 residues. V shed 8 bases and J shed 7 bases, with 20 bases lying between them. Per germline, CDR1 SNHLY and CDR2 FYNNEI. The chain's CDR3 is CASSLAVSAAGYTF. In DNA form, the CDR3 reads TGTGCCAGCTCCCTAGCGGTTAGTGCGGCTGGCTACACCTTC.

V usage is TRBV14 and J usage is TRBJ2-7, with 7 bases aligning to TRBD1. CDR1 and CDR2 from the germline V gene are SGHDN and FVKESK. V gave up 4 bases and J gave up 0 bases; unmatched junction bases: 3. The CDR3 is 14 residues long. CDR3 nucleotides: TGTGCCAGCAGCCGACAGGGTAGCTCCTACGAGCAGTACTTC. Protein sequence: CASSRQGSSYEQYF.

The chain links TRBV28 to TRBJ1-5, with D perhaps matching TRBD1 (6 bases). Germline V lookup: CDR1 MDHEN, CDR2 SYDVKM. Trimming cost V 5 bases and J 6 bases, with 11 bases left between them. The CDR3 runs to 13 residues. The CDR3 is CASSDTGIQPQHF. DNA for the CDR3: TGTGCCAGCAGTGACACAGGGATTCAGCCCCAGCATTTT.

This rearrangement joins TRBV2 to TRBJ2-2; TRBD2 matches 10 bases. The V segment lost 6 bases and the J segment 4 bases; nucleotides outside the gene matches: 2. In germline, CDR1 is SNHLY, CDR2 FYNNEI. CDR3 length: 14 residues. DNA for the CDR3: TGTGCCAGCAGAATAGCGGGGGGCACCGGGGAGCTGTTTTTT. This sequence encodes CASRIAGGTGELFF.

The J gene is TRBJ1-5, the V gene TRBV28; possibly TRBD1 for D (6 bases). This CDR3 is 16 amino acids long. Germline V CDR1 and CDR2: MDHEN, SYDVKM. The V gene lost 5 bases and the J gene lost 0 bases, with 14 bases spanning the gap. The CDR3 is CASSLGQYYSNQPQHF. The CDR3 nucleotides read TGTGCCAGCAGTCTTGGACAGTATTATAGCAATCAGCCCCAGCATTTT.

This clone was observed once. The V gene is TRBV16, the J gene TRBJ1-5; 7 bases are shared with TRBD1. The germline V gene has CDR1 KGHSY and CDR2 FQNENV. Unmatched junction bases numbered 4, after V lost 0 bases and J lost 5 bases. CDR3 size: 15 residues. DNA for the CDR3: TGTGCCAGCAGCCAATCACTAGGGGGCCATCAGCCCCAGCATTTT. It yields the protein CASSQSLGGHQPQHF.

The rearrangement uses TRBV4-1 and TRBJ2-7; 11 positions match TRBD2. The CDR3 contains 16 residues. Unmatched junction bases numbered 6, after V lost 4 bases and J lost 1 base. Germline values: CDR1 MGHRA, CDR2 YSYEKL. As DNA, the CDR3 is TGCGCCAGCAGCCCTACTAGCGGGGGCCCGTCCTACGAGCAGTACTTC. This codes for CASSPTSGGPSYEQYF.

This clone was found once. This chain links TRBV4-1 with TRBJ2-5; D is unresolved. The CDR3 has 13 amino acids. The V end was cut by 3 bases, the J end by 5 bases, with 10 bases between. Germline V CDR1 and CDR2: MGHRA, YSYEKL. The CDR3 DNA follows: TGCGCCAGCAGCCACTTTAGCTGGGAGACCCAGTACTTC. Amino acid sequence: CASSHFSWETQYF.

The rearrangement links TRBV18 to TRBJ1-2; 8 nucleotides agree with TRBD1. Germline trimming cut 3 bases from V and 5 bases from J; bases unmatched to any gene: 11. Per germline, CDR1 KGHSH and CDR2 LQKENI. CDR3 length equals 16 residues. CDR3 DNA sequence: TGTGCCAGCTCACCGGGCAACAGGGGGGATCTTTATGGCTACACCTTC. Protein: CASSPGNRGDLYGYTF.